This TCR beta chain stems from a study of T cell responses to AZD1222 COVID-19 vaccine. Germline CDR1 KGHSH, CDR2 LQKENI. The J segment lost 7 bases and the V segment lost 3 bases, leaving 8 bases of the junction unmatched. This CDR3 is 16 amino acids long. The table came from immunoSEQ multiplex PCR; TCRdb's copy has only in-frame clones and leaves some out. The sample lists 100,000 to 150,000 clones, around 90% occurring once. This clonotype originated in an adult in good health. The sample consisted of peripheral blood, taken on day 0 of AZD1222 vaccination. The chain is built from TRBV18 and TRBJ1-6; 8 bases are shared with TRBD1. The CDR3 DNA follows: TGTGCCAGCTCACCCTTCCAGGGGGCTGGGAATTCACCCCTCCACTTT. It translates to CASSPFQGAGNSPLHF.